This T cell receptor beta chain appears in the sequencing data of a study of siplizumab effects on memory and regulatory T cells. Study conclusions and caveats: The diversity of naive T cells seemed greater than that of memory cells, and their alloresponse contribution seemed major.

About this clone itself: The antigen is unknown.

The junction had 7 bases not matched to a gene; V was cut back by 0 bases and J by 8 bases. CDR1 and CDR2 from the germline V gene are SGDLS and YYNGEE. This CDR3 has 15 amino acids. Using immunoSEQ multiplex PCR, the repertoire was profiled, and TCRdb retains in-frame clones only, with some absent. The sample records approximately 100,000 clones, just over 90% being singletons. This chain uses TRBV9 with TRBJ1-3, with 8 bases fitting TRBD1. The TCR sequence derives from a human donor in good health. Sequencing used non-Treg CD4+ T cells sorted from blood. This CDR3 reads CASSVAGQGRDTIYF. CDR3 nucleotide sequence: TGTGCCAGCAGCGTAGCTGGACAGGGCCGGGACACCATATATTTT.